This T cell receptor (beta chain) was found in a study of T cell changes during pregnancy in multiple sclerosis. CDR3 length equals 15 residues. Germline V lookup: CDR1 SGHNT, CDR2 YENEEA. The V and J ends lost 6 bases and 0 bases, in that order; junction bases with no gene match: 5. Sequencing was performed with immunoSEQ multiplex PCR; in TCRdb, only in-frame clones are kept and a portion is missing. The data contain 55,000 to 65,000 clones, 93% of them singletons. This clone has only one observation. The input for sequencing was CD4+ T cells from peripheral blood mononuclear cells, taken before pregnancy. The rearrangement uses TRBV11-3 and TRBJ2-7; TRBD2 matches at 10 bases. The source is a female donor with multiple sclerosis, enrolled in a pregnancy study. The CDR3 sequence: CASSSIAGGSYEQYF. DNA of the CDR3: TGTGCCAGCAGTTCGATAGCGGGAGGCTCCTACGAGCAGTACTTC.